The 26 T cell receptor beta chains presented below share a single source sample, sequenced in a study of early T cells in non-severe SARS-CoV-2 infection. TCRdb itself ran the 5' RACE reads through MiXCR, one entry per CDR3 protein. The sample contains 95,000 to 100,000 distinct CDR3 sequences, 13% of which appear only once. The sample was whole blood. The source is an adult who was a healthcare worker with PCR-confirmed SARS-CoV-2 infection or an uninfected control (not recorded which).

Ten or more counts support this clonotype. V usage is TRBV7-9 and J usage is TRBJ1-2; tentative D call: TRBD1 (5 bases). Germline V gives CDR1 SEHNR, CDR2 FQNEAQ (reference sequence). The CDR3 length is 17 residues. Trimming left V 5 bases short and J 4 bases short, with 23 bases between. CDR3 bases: TGTGCCAGCAGCAGAAGAGGTGGTCTTCGACAGTTCTATGGCTACACCTTC. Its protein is CASSRRGGLRQFYGYTF.

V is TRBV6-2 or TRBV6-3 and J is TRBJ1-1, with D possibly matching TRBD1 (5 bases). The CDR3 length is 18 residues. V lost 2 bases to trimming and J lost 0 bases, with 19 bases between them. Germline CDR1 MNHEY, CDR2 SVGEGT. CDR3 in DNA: TGTGCCAGCAGTTACCCGTCAGGGAAGTGGGCGATGAACACTGAAGCTTTCTTT. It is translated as CASSYPSGKWAMNTEAFF.

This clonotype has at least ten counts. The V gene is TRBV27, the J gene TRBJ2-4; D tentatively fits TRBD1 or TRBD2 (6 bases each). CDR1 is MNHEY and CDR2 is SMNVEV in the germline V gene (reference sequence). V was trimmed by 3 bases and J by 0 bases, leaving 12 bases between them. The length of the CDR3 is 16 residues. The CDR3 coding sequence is TGTGCCAGCAGTTTGAGGGGGAGGCTAGCCAAAAACATTCAGTACTTC. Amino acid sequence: CASSLRGRLAKNIQYF.

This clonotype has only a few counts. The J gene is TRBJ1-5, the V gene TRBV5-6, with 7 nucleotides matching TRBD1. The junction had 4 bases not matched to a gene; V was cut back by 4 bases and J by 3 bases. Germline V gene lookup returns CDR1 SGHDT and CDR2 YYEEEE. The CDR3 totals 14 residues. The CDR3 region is CASSKGQVNQPQHF. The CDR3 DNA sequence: TGTGCCAGCAGCAAAGGACAGGTCAATCAGCCCCAGCATTTT.

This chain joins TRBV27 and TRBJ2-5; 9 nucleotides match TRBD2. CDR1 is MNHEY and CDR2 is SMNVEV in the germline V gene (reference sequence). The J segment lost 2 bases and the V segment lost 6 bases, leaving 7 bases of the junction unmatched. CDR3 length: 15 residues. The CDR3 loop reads CASRVQAGGQETQYF. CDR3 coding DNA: TGTGCCAGCAGAGTCCAAGCGGGGGGTCAAGAGACCCAGTACTTC.

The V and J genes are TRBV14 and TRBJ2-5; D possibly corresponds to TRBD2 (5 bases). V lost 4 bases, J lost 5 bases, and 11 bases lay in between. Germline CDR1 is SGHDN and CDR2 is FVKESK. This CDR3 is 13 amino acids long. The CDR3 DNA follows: TGTGCCAGCAGCCTTCTAGCACGGGAGACCCAGTACTTC. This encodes CASSLLARETQYF.

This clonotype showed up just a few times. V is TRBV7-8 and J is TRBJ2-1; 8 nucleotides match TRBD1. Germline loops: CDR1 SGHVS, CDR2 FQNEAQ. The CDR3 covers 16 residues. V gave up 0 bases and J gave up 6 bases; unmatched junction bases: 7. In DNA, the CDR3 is TGTGCCAGCAGCTTAGCCCCGGGACAGGTTATCAATGAGCAGTTCTTC. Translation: CASSLAPGQVINEQFF.

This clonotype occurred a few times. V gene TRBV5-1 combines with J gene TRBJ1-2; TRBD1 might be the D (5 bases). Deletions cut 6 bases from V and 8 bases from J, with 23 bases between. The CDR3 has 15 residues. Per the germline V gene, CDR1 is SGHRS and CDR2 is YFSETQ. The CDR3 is CASTPYDGRASGYTF. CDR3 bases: TGCGCCAGCACCCCCTACGATGGCAGGGCGTCCGGCTACACCTTC.

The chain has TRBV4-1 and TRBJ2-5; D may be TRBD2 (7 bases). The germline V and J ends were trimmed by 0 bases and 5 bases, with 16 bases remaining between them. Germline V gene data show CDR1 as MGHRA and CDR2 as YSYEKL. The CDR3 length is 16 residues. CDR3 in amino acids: CASSQDAPGGRETQYF. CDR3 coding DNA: TGCGCCAGCAGCCAAGATGCCCCGGGGGGCCGTGAGACCCAGTACTTC.

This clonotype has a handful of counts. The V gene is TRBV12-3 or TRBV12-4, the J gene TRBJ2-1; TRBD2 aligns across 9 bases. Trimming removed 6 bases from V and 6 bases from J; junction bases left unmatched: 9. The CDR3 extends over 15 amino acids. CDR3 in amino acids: CASRTTGTSSNEQFF. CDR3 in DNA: TGTGCCAGCAGAACCACAGGGACTAGCAGCAATGAGCAGTTCTTC.

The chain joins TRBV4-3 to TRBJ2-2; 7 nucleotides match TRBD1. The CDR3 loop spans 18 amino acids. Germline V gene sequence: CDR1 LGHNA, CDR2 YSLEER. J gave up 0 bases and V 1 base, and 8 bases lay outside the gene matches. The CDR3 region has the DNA TGCGCCAGCAGCCAAGCCTCCCGACAGGGAGCGAACACCGGGGAGCTGTTTTTT. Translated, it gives CASSQASRQGANTGELFF.

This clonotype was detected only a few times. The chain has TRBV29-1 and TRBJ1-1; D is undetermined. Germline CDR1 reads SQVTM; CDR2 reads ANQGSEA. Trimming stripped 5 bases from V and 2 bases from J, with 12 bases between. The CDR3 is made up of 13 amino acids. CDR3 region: CSVWKPDNTEAFF. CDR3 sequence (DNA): TGCAGCGTTTGGAAACCTGATAACACTGAAGCTTTCTTT.

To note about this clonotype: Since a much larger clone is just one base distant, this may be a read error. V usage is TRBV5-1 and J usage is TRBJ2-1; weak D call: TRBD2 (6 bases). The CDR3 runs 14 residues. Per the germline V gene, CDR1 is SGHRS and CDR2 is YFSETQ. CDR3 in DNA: TGCGCCGGCAGCTTGGGCGGGGTTTACAATGAGCAGTTCTTC. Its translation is CAGSLGGVYNEQFF.

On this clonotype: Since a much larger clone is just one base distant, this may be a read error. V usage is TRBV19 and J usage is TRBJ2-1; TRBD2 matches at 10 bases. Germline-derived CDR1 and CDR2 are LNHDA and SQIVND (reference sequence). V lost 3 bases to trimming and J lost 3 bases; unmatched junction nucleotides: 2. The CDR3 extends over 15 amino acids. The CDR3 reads CASSIRTSGYNEQFF. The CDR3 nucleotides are TGTGCCAGTAGTATCAGGACTAGCGGCTACAATGAGCAGTTCTTC.

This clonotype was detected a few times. Here the CDR3 reads CASSEILGTQYF. CDR3 DNA: TGTGCCAGCAGTGAGATCCTGGGGACCCAGTACTTC. The chain combines TRBV6-1 with TRBJ2-5, with no clear D. The CDR3 is 12 residues long. In germline, CDR1 is MNHNS, CDR2 SASEGT. Trimming removed 3 bases at V and 7 bases at J, with 9 bases between.

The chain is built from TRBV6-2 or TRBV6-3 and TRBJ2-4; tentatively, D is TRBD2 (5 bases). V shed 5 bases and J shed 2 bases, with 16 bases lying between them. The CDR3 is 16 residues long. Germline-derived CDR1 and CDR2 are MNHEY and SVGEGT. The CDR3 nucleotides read TGTGCCAGCAGTACGGGGTGGGCGAATACCAAAAACATTCAGTACTTC. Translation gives CASSTGWANTKNIQYF.

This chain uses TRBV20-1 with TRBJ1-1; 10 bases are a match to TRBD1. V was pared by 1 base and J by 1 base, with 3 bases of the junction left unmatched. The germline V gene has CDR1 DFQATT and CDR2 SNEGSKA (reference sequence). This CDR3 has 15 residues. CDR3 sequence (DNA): TGCAGTGCTAGAGTTCGGACAGGGGGGAACACTGAAGCTTTCTTT. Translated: CSARVRTGGNTEAFF.

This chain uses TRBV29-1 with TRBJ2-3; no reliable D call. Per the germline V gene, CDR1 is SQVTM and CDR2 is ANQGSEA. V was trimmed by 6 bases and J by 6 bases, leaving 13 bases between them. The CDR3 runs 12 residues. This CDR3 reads CSVLPERDTQYF. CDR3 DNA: TGCAGCGTACTTCCGGAAAGGGATACGCAGTATTTT.

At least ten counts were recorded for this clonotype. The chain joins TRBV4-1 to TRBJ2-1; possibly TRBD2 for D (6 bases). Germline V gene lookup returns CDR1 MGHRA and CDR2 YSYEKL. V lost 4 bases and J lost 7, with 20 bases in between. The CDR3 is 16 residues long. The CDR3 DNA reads TGCGCCAGCAGCCCCCCCGGGGGTCAGGGTAGAAATGAGCAGTTCTTC. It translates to CASSPPGGQGRNEQFF.

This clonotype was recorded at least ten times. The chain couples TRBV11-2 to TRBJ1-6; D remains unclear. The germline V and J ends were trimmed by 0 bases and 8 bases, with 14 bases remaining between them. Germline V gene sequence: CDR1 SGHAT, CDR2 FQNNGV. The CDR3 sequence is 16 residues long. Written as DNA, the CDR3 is TGTGCCAGCAGCTTAGATCTGAGGGCGGCGTATTCACCCCTCCACTTT. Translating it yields CASSLDLRAAYSPLHF.

The CDR3 DNA reads TGTGCCAGCTCACCTCCCTGGGGCACAGATACGCAGTATTTT. Translation gives CASSPPWGTDTQYF. The rearrangement uses TRBV18 and TRBJ2-3; no definite D call. CDR3 size: 14 residues. Germline loops: CDR1 KGHSH, CDR2 LQKENI. V was trimmed by 3 bases and J by 1 base, leaving 8 bases between them. Complete variable domain (other parts from reference TRBV18 and TRBJ2-3): NAGVMQNPRHLVRRRGQEARLRCSPMKGHSHVYWYRQLPEEGLKFMVYLQKENIIDESGMPKERFSAEFPKEGPSILRIQQVVRGDSAAYFCASSPPWGTDTQYFGPGTRLTVL.

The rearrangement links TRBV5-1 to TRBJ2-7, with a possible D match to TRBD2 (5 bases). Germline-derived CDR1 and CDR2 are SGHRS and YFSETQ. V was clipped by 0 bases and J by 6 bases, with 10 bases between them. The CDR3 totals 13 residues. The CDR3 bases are TGCGCCAGCAGCTTGGGGACTGGAGGCGAGCAGTACTTC. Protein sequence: CASSLGTGGEQYF.

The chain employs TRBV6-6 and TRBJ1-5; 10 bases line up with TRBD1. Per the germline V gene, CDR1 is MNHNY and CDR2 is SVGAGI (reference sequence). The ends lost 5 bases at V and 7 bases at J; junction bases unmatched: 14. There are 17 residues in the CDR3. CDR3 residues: CASSTPAGRDRGQPQHF. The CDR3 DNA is TGTGCCAGCAGTACCCCCGCGGGCCGGGACAGGGGACAGCCCCAGCATTTT.

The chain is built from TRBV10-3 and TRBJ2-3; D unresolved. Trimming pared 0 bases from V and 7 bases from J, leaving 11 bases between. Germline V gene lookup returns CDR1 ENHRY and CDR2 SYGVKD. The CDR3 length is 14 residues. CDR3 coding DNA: TGTGCCATCAGTGAGTCAACCTTCAGGTATACGCAGTATTTT. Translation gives CAISESTFRYTQYF.

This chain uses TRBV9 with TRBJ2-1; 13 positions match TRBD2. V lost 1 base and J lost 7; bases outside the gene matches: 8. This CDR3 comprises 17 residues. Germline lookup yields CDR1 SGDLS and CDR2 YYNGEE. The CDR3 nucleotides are TGTGCCAGCAGCGTAATTCAGGGACTAGCGGGGACTAATGAGCAGTTCTTC. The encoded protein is CASSVIQGLAGTNEQFF.

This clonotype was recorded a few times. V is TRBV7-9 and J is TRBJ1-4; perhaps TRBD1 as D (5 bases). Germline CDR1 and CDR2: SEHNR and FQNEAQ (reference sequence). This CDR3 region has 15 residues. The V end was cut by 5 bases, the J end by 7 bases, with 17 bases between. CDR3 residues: CASSVLQGAGEKLFF. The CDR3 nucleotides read TGTGCCAGCAGCGTACTTCAGGGAGCTGGTGAAAAACTGTTTTTT.